Listed below are T cell receptor beta chains from one sample, sequenced in a study of cytomegalovirus exposure and HLA in healthy donors. Profiling relied on immunoSEQ multiplex PCR, and the TCRdb table lists in-frame clones only, not all of them. The profile covers some 90,000 clones, with about 80% appearing a single time and roughly 25% taken by the ten largest. The source material was PBMCs. These receptors were taken from a woman aged 45 to 65 in good health and CMV-seropositive. Both conserved end residues are part of each CDR3. The order of the fields is J gene, V gene, D gene, clone size, CDR3 DNA, CDR3 protein. D genes are given only for firm matches. The listing skips clone size in some rows; elsewhere it reads once, few, many or a size class.

j_gene: TRBJ2-3
v_gene: TRBV10-2
d_gene: TRBD2
abundance: .
CDR3nt: TGCGCCAGCGGGAGCGGGAGGGCTTATACGCAGTATTTT
CDR3aa: CASGSGRAYTQYF

j_gene: TRBJ2-7
v_gene: TRBV5-4
d_gene: .
abundance: .
CDR3nt: TGTGCCAGCAGCTTGACCGGGTCGAGCTCCTACGAGCAGTACTTC
CDR3aa: CASSLTGSSSYEQYF

j_gene: TRBJ2-2
v_gene: TRBV5-1
d_gene: TRBD2
abundance: .
CDR3nt: TGCGCCAGCAGCTCCCGGGGACTAGCGGGAGAAAGGACCGGGGAGCTGTTTTTT
CDR3aa: CASSSRGLAGERTGELFF

j_gene: TRBJ2-7
v_gene: TRBV6-1
d_gene: TRBD2
abundance: .
CDR3nt: TGTGCCAGCAGTTCGAGGACTAGCGGTAACTACGAGCAGTACTTC
CDR3aa: CASSSRTSGNYEQYF

j_gene: TRBJ2-1
v_gene: TRBV7-9
d_gene: .
abundance: .
CDR3nt: TGTGCCAGCAGCTTCGGAGTGAATGAGCAGTTCTTC
CDR3aa: CASSFGVNEQFF

j_gene: TRBJ1-5
v_gene: TRBV10-2
d_gene: .
abundance: .
CDR3nt: TGCGCCAGCAGTGAGTCGAGGCGTTATCAGCCCCAGCATTTT
CDR3aa: CASSESRRYQPQHF

j_gene: TRBJ2-1
v_gene: TRBV7-2
d_gene: .
abundance: .
CDR3nt: TGTGCCAGCAGCTCGCCCGGGACTCCCTACAATGAGCAGTTCTTC
CDR3aa: CASSSPGTPYNEQFF

j_gene: TRBJ2-5
v_gene: TRBV6-1
d_gene: .
abundance: few
CDR3nt: TGTGCCAGCAGTGAAGCGCTTCCTTCGGTAGTCATAGCCAAGACCCAGTACTTC
CDR3aa: CASSEALPSVVIAKTQYF

j_gene: TRBJ1-1
v_gene: TRBV18
d_gene: .
abundance: .
CDR3nt: TGTGCCAGCTCTCCAATGGGGGAGGCGAGCACTGAAGCTTTCTTT
CDR3aa: CASSPMGEASTEAFF

j_gene: TRBJ1-3
v_gene: TRBV13
d_gene: .
abundance: .
CDR3nt: TGTGCCAGCAGCTTACGGCTGGGGCGCTCTGGAAACACCATATATTTT
CDR3aa: CASSLRLGRSGNTIYF

j_gene: TRBJ1-1
v_gene: TRBV4-1
d_gene: .
abundance: .
CDR3nt: TGCGCCAGCAGCTCCTTAGTAGCCCTATGGACTGAAGCTTTCTTT
CDR3aa: CASSSLVALWTEAFF

j_gene: TRBJ1-6
v_gene: TRBV6-1
d_gene: .
abundance: .
CDR3nt: TGTGCCAGCAGTGATCGGTGGGACAATTATAATTCACCCCTCCACTTT
CDR3aa: CASSDRWDNYNSPLHF

j_gene: TRBJ2-1
v_gene: TRBV7-3
d_gene: TRBD2
abundance: .
CDR3nt: TGTGCCAGCAGCTCAAATCTGGGCGGGGGGGCCGGTGAGCAGTTCTTC
CDR3aa: CASSSNLGGGAGEQFF

j_gene: TRBJ2-2
v_gene: TRBV9
d_gene: TRBD2
abundance: few
CDR3nt: TGTGCCAGCACCGGGGGGGCCAACACCGGGGAGCTGTTTTTT
CDR3aa: CASTGGANTGELFF

j_gene: TRBJ1-1
v_gene: TRBV7-9
d_gene: TRBD1
abundance: .
CDR3nt: TGTGCCAGCAGCCCAGGGACAGGTTTATGGAACACTGAAGCTTTCTTT
CDR3aa: CASSPGTGLWNTEAFF

j_gene: TRBJ2-3
v_gene: TRBV9
d_gene: TRBD2
abundance: .
CDR3nt: TGTGCCAGCAGCGTAGGTCTAGCGGCTAGCACAGATACGCAGTATTTT
CDR3aa: CASSVGLAASTDTQYF

j_gene: TRBJ1-1
v_gene: TRBV6-5
d_gene: .
abundance: .
CDR3nt: TGTGCCAGCAGTCAGGGCAACACTGAAGCTTTCTTT
CDR3aa: CASSQGNTEAFF

j_gene: TRBJ2-5
v_gene: TRBV15
d_gene: .
abundance: .
CDR3nt: TGTGCCACCAGCAGAGGGGGGGGCGGGGAGACCCAGTACTTC
CDR3aa: CATSRGGGGETQYF

j_gene: TRBJ2-6
v_gene: TRBV27
d_gene: TRBD1
abundance: .
CDR3nt: TGTGCCGGCAGTAATGACAGGGGATCTGGGGCCAACGTCCTGACTTTC
CDR3aa: CAGSNDRGSGANVLTF

j_gene: TRBJ1-5
v_gene: TRBV9
d_gene: .
abundance: .
CDR3nt: TGTGCCAGCAGCGTAGACCCGGGGACACAGCCCCAGCATTTT
CDR3aa: CASSVDPGTQPQHF

j_gene: TRBJ2-1
v_gene: TRBV2
d_gene: .
abundance: .
CDR3nt: TGTGCCAGCAGTGAAGCTCGGAGGGTCCGGAACAATGAGCAGTTCTTC
CDR3aa: CASSEARRVRNNEQFF

j_gene: TRBJ1-2
v_gene: TRBV18
d_gene: .
abundance: .
CDR3nt: TGTGCCAGCGGGACATCTTATGGCTACACCTTC
CDR3aa: CASGTSYGYTF

j_gene: TRBJ2-3
v_gene: TRBV7-3
d_gene: TRBD1
abundance: .
CDR3nt: TGTGCCAGCAGCATGGGACAGGGGGCGAAGACGCAGTATTTT
CDR3aa: CASSMGQGAKTQYF

j_gene: TRBJ2-1
v_gene: TRBV25-1
d_gene: .
abundance: .
CDR3nt: TGTGCCAGCAGGGGAGGTGGTAGGTCACCACACAATGAGCAGTTCTTC
CDR3aa: CASRGGGRSPHNEQFF

j_gene: TRBJ2-2
v_gene: TRBV18
d_gene: .
abundance: .
CDR3nt: TGTGCCAGCTCACCACTGGCGGGGCGGACCGGGGAGCTGTTTTTT
CDR3aa: CASSPLAGRTGELFF

j_gene: TRBJ1-5
v_gene: TRBV6-5
d_gene: .
abundance: .
CDR3nt: TGTGCCAGCAGTCCTGACAGCCCCAATCAGCCCCAGCATTTT
CDR3aa: CASSPDSPNQPQHF

j_gene: TRBJ2-1
v_gene: TRBV6-1
d_gene: .
abundance: .
CDR3nt: TGTGCCAGCAGTGAAGGATTGAGGGATGAGCAGTTCTTC
CDR3aa: CASSEGLRDEQFF

j_gene: TRBJ1-3
v_gene: TRBV18
d_gene: TRBD1
abundance: .
CDR3nt: TGTGCCAGCTCACCAACCAGGGGGGATAACACCATATATTTT
CDR3aa: CASSPTRGDNTIYF

j_gene: TRBJ2-5
v_gene: TRBV7-2
d_gene: .
abundance: .
CDR3nt: TGTGCCAGCAGCCCAAATTTCAGGGGCGCGTACCAAGAGACCCAGTACTTC
CDR3aa: CASSPNFRGAYQETQYF